Each of the 20 T cell receptor beta chains below was sequenced from the same sample in a study of yellow fever vaccine responses in identical twins. TCRdb ran MiXCR on the RT-PCR reads and lists one entry per CDR3 protein. This sample yields about 17,000 distinct CDR3 sequences, of which 55% to 70% are seen a single time; around 2% belongs to the top ten. The material sequenced was T cells from blood (PBMCs), unsorted or a sorted subset (not recorded which), taken before or after yellow fever vaccination (not recorded which). Receptors were obtained from a woman between 18 and 30 years old who received the yellow fever vaccine.

The table lists this clonotype with a count of one. The rearrangement joins TRBV29-1 to TRBJ1-2; D gene ambiguous. Germline CDR1 reads SQVTM; CDR2 reads ANQGSEA. Trimming cost V 0 bases and J 8 bases, with 16 bases left between them. This CDR3 spans 14 amino acids. The CDR3: CSVEDVSITGGYTF. For the CDR3, the DNA is TGCAGCGTTGAAGATGTATCCATCACGGGAGGCTACACCTTC.

Only one count was recorded for this clonotype. The V and J genes are TRBV7-3 and TRBJ2-5, with D tentatively TRBD2 (5 bases). In germline, CDR1 is SGHTA, CDR2 FQGTGA. The CDR3 loop spans 15 amino acids. V shed 5 bases and J shed 1 base, with 14 bases lying between them. CDR3 sequence reads: CASSTQRSPQETQYF. The CDR3 nucleotides read TGTGCCAGCAGCACCCAGCGGAGCCCCCAAGAGACCCAGTACTTC.

J is TRBJ1-5 and V is TRBV29-1; D possibly corresponds to TRBD1 (5 bases). The CDR3 is made up of 12 amino acids. Germline V gene data show CDR1 as SQVTM and CDR2 as ANQGSEA. V was clipped by 7 bases and J by 4 bases, with 11 bases between them. DNA for the CDR3: TGCAGCGCCCATGGGGGGAATCAGCCCCAGCATTTT. Its translation: CSAHGGNQPQHF.

The table lists this clonotype with a few counts. The chain recombines TRBV15 with TRBJ2-1, with TRBD1 identical over 8 bases. CDR3 length equals 16 residues. With 2 bases clipped from V and 10 bases from J, the junction kept 13 bases outside the gene matches. Per the germline V gene, CDR1 is LNHNV and CDR2 is YYDKDF (reference sequence). The CDR3 protein is CATSRRLGQGGEEQFF. CDR3 DNA sequence: TGTGCCACCAGCAGACGCTTAGGACAGGGCGGGGAGGAGCAGTTCTTC.

The chain joins TRBV10-3 to TRBJ2-3, with D hard to call. The V gene's germline CDR1 is ENHRY and CDR2 SYGVKD. The ends were cut back, 7 bases at V and 0 bases at J, with 11 bases in the middle. The CDR3 covers 14 residues. The CDR3 spells CAITAELSTDTQYF. The CDR3 coding sequence is TGTGCCATCACGGCGGAACTTAGCACAGATACGCAGTATTTT.

The chain joins TRBV3-1 to TRBJ2-1; 7 nucleotides match TRBD2. J was trimmed by 4 bases and V by 4 bases; bases with no gene match: 7. In germline, CDR1 is LGHDT, CDR2 YNNKEL (reference sequence). The CDR3 sequence is 15 residues long. CDR3 coding DNA: TGTGCCAGCAGCCTTGGACCAGCGGGATACAATGAGCAGTTCTTC. Its translation: CASSLGPAGYNEQFF.

This clonotype appeared a few times. The chain uses TRBV5-1 and TRBJ1-6; 9 nucleotides align to TRBD1. The germline V gene encodes CDR1 SGHRS and CDR2 YFSETQ. V was clipped by 4 bases and J by 9 bases; unmatched bases: 8. The CDR3 runs 15 residues. This CDR3 is CASSTNRDRASPLHF. The CDR3 DNA follows: TGCGCCAGCAGCACCAACCGGGACAGGGCTTCACCCCTCCACTTT.

The chain uses TRBV11-1 and TRBJ1-5; D is perhaps TRBD1 (6 bases). Germline values: CDR1 SGHAT, CDR2 FQDESV (reference sequence). Trimming removed 4 bases from V and 4 bases from J, with 11 bases in between. The CDR3 extends over 14 amino acids. The chain's CDR3 is CASSSPGENQPQHF. The CDR3 DNA reads TGTGCCAGCAGCTCTCCAGGGGAGAATCAGCCCCAGCATTTT.

The chain is built from TRBV12-3 or TRBV12-4 and TRBJ2-1; possibly TRBD2 for D (5 bases). There are 14 residues in the CDR3. V was trimmed by 4 bases and J by 9 bases, leaving 16 bases between them. The CDR3 bases are TGTGCCAGCAGTTCCAACTCACTAGATCGTGAGCAGTTCTTC. This codes for CASSSNSLDREQFF.

The rearrangement uses TRBV20-1 and TRBJ2-1, with D unresolved. V lost 0 bases, J lost 7 bases, and 7 bases lay in between. The CDR3 contains 12 residues. The V gene's germline CDR1 is DFQATT and CDR2 SNEGSKA (reference sequence). CDR3 sequence: CSARDGPNEQFF. In nucleotides, the CDR3 is TGCAGTGCTAGAGACGGTCCGAATGAGCAGTTCTTC.

This clonotype was detected a few times. The chain joins TRBV29-1 to TRBJ2-1; D is undetermined. Germline V gene data show CDR1 as SQVTM and CDR2 as ANQGSEA. This CDR3 is built from 14 residues. Between the trimmed V and J ends, which lost 7 bases and 0 bases, there was a span of 13 bases. The CDR3 loop is CSAGRASSYNEQFF. CDR3 DNA: TGCAGCGCAGGACGCGCGAGCTCCTACAATGAGCAGTTCTTC.

The rearrangement links TRBV24-1 to TRBJ1-1, with D perhaps TRBD1 (5 bases). Germline V lookup: CDR1 KGHDR, CDR2 SFDVKD. The CDR3 consists of 15 residues. Trimming left V 5 bases short and J 1 base short, with 13 bases between. The CDR3 DNA sequence: TGTGCCACCAGTGCTACGGGGCCCGGGAACACTGAAGCTTTCTTT. It translates to CATSATGPGNTEAFF.

The chain uses TRBV7-3 and TRBJ2-1, with 8 bases that match TRBD2. J gave up 3 bases and V 4 bases, and 5 bases lay outside the gene matches. Germline CDR1 and CDR2: SGHTA and FQGTGA. This CDR3 has 15 residues. The CDR3 DNA follows: TGTGCCAGCAGCTCAGCGGGAGTGGGCTACAATGAGCAGTTCTTC. Translation: CASSSAGVGYNEQFF. Filled out from reference TRBV7-3 and TRBJ2-1, the complete variable domain reads GAGVSQTPSNKVTEKGKYVELRCDPISGHTALYWYRQSLGQGPEFLIYFQGTGAADDSGLPNDRFFAVRPEGSVSTLKIQRTERGDSAVYLCASSSAGVGYNEQFFGPGTRLTVL.

The gene calls are TRBV7-7 and TRBJ2-1; 7 positions match TRBD2. The germline V gene encodes CDR1 SSHAT and CDR2 FNYEAQ (reference sequence). Trimming cost V 2 bases and J 7 bases; bases outside gene matches: 14. CDR3 size: 17 residues. CDR3 sequence: CASSLQVGGRDRNEQFF. The CDR3 DNA is TGTGCCAGCAGCTTACAGGTCGGGGGGAGAGACCGAAATGAGCAGTTCTTC. Together with reference TRBV7-7 and TRBJ2-1, the CDR3 gives the full variable domain: GAGVSQSPRYKVTKRGQDVTLRCDPISSHATLYWYQQALGQGPEFLTYFNYEAQPDKSGLPSDRFSAERPEGSISTLTIQRTEQRDSAMYRCASSLQVGGRDRNEQFFGPGTRLTVL.

V and J are TRBV6-1 and TRBJ1-5; no reliable D call. V dropped 0 bases and J dropped 4 bases, with 10 bases sitting between them. The CDR3 length is 15 residues. Germline lookup yields CDR1 MNHNS and CDR2 SASEGT. The CDR3 is CASSEAGGSNQPQHF. In DNA form, the CDR3 reads TGTGCCAGCAGTGAAGCGGGAGGGAGTAATCAGCCCCAGCATTTT.

This chain uses TRBV7-9 with TRBJ2-2; no firm D call. The CDR3 runs to 13 residues. Germline V lookup: CDR1 SEHNR, CDR2 FQNEAQ (reference sequence). Between the trimmed V and J ends, which lost 1 base and 7 bases, there was a span of 7 bases. The CDR3 protein is CASSLDYVGELFF. For the CDR3, the DNA is TGTGCCAGCAGCTTAGATTATGTCGGGGAGCTGTTTTTT.

The chain links TRBV7-8 to TRBJ2-3, with TRBD2 as a possible D gene (6 bases). V was trimmed by 4 bases and J by 1 base, leaving 12 bases between them. Germline V gene data show CDR1 as SGHVS and CDR2 as FQNEAQ. CDR3 length: 15 residues. CDR3 sequence reads: CASSSGSFGTDTQYF. CDR3 coding DNA: TGTGCCAGCAGCTCCGGGAGCTTCGGCACAGATACGCAGTATTTT.

As for this clonotype: Without the conserved terminal phenylalanine or tryptophan, this CDR3 likely stems from a read error. The DNA is left out, because the CDR3 cannot be placed on it with certainty; the CDR3 is given as TCRdb lists it. The chain uses TRBV7-9 and TRBJ2-7; the D segment call TRBD2 is taken from the table without a DNA check. The CDR3 is 13 amino acids in total, end residues counted. Germline loops: CDR1 SEHNR, CDR2 FQNEAQ (reference sequence). This CDR3 is CASSSGTSGIPAQ.

The count of this clonotype is one. The chain uses TRBV9 and TRBJ2-2; D may match TRBD1 or TRBD2 (5 bases each). The germline V gene encodes CDR1 SGDLS and CDR2 YYNGEE. There are 13 residues in the CDR3. V lost 7 bases and J 1 base, leaving 8 bases between the germline ends. This CDR3 is CASEGLNTGELFF. The DNA for the CDR3 is TGTGCCAGCGAGGGGCTGAACACCGGGGAGCTGTTTTTT.

The sample holds a few counts of this clonotype. This chain joins TRBV3-1 and TRBJ1-2, with TRBD1 matching over 10 bases. This CDR3 comprises 14 residues. The junction had 9 bases not matched to a gene; V was cut back by 6 bases and J by 8 bases. Germline V gives CDR1 LGHDT, CDR2 YNNKEL (reference sequence). Written as DNA, the CDR3 is TGTGCCAGCAGATCCGGACAGGGGGGCTCGGGCTACACCTTC. Translated: CASRSGQGGSGYTF.